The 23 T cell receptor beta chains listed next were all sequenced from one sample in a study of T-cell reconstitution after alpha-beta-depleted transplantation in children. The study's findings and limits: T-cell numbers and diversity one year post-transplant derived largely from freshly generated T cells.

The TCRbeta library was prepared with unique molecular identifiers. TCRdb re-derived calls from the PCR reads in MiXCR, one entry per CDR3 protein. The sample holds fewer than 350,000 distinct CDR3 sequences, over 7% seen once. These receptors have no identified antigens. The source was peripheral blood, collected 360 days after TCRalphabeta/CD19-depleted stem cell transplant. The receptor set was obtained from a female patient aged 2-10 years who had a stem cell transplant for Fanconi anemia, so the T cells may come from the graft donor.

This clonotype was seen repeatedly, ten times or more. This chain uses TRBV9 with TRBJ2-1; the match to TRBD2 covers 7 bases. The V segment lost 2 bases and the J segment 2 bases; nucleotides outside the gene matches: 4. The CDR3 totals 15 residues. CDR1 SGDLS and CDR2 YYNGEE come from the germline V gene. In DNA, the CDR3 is TGTGCCAGCAGCGTTCGGGAGGTCCCCTACAATGAGCAGTTCTTC. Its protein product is CASSVREVPYNEQFF.

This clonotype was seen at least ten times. The CDR3 region is CSARIGQGVHEQYV. CDR3 DNA sequence: TGCAGTGCTAGGATAGGACAGGGTGTACACGAGCAGTACGTC. The chain carries TRBV20-1 and TRBJ2-7, with 8 bases that match TRBD1. V was clipped by 3 bases and J by 5 bases; unmatched bases: 9. CDR1 DFQATT and CDR2 SNEGSKA come from the germline V gene (reference sequence). This CDR3 is 14 amino acids long.

The CDR3 DNA follows: TGTGCCAGCAGTTTAAGACTAGCCGCGAATGAGCAGTTCTTC. Its protein product is CASSLRLAANEQFF. V and J are TRBV27 and TRBJ2-1, with 7 bases lining up with TRBD2. The CDR3 totals 14 residues. Germline lookup yields CDR1 MNHEY and CDR2 SMNVEV (reference sequence). V shed 2 bases and J 7 bases; nucleotides not matched to a gene: 5.

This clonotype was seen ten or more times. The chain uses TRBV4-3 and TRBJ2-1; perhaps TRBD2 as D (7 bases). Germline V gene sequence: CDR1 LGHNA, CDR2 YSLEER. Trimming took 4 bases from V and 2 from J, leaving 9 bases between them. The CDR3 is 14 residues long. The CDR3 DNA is TGCGCCAGCAGCCCCGGGGGGCCCTACAATGAGCAGTTCTTC. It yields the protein CASSPGGPYNEQFF.

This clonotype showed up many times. This CDR3 is CSARDRERGNSPLHF. The CDR3, as DNA: TGCAGTGCTAGAGATCGGGAGCGTGGTAATTCACCCCTCCACTTT. V gene TRBV20-1 combines with J gene TRBJ1-6, with no clear D. Germline V lookup: CDR1 DFQATT, CDR2 SNEGSKA (reference sequence). The CDR3 is made up of 15 amino acids. Trimming cost V 0 bases and J 6 bases, with 12 bases left between them.

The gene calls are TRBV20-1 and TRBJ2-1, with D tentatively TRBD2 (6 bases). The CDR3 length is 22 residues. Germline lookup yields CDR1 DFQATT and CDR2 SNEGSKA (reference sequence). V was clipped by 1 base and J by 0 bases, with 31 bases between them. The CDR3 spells CSARVRGRGEAPATGSYNEQFF. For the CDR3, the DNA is TGCAGTGCTAGAGTTCGTGGCCGCGGGGAAGCTCCTGCTACGGGCTCCTACAATGAGCAGTTCTTC.

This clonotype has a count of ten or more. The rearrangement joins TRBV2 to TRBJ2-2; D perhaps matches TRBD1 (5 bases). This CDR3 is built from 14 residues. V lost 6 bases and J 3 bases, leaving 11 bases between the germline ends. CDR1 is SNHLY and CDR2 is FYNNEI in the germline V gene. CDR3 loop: CASSRQTYTGELFF. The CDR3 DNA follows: TGTGCCAGCAGCCGACAGACTTACACCGGGGAGCTGTTTTTT. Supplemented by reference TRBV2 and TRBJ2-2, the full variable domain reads EPEVTQTPSHQVTQMGQEVILRCVPISNHLYFYWYRQILGQKVEFLVSFYNNEISEKSEIFDDQFSVERPDGSNFTLKIRSTKLEDSAMYFCASSRQTYTGELFFGEGSRLTVL.

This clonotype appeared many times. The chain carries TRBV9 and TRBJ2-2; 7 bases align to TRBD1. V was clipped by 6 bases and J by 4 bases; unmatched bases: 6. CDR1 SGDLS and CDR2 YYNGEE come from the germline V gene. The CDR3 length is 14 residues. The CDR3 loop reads CASNPGTVTGELFF. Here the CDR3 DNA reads TGTGCCAGCAACCCTGGGACAGTCACCGGGGAGCTGTTTTTT.

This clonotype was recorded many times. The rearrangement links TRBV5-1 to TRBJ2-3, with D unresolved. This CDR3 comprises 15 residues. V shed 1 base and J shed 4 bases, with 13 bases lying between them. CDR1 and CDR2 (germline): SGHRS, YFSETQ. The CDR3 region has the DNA TGCGCCAGCAGCTTGCTAGAAAAGGGCGCAGATACGCAGTATTTT. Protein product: CASSLLEKGADTQYF.

CDR3 bases: TGCGCCAGCAGCCTCACACTAGCGGGAGGCCGGTTTTTGCAGGGGGAAACGCAGTATTTT. Amino acid sequence: CASSLTLAGGRFLQGETQYF. The chain couples TRBV5-1 to TRBJ2-3, with 12 bases that match TRBD2. The CDR3 contains 20 residues. Germline CDR1 is SGHRS and CDR2 is YFSETQ. V lost 4 bases, J lost 9 bases, and 24 bases stayed unmatched.

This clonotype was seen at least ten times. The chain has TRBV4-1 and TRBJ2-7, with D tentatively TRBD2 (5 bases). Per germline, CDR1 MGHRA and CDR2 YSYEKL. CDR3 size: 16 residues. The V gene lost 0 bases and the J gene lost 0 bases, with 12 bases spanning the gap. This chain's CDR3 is CASSQDEGPLSYEQYF. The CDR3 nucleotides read TGCGCCAGCAGCCAAGATGAGGGTCCCCTCTCCTACGAGCAGTACTTC.

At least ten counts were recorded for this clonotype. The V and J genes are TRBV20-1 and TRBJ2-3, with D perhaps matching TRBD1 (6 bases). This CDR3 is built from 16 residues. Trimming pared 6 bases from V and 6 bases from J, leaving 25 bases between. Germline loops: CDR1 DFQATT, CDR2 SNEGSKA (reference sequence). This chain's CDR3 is CSAALGGRALMDTQYF. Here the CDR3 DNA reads TGCAGTGCCGCGTTAGGGGGAAGAGCCCTAATGGATACGCAGTATTTT.

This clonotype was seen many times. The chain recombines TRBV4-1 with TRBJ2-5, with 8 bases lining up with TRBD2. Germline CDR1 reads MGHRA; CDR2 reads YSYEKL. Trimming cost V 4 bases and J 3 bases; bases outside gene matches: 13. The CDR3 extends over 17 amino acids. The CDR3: CASSPGGLAGLEETQYF. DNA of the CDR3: TGCGCCAGCAGCCCAGGAGGATTAGCGGGATTGGAAGAGACCCAGTACTTC.

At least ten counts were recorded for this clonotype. Written as DNA, the CDR3 is TGTGCCAGCAGCTCGCCGGGACAGGGAGAAGAAAAACTGTTTTTT. Its protein is CASSSPGQGEEKLFF. V and J are TRBV5-4 and TRBJ1-4; 9 nucleotides agree with TRBD1. V trimming: 3 bases; J trimming: 8 bases; junction bases outside the gene matches: 8. In germline, CDR1 is SGHNT, CDR2 YYREEE (reference sequence). This CDR3 has 15 residues.

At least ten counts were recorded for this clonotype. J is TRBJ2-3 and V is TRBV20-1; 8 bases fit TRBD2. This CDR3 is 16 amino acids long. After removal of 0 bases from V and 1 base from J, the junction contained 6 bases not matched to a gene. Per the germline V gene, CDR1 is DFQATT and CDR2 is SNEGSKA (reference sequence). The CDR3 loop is CSARDLLAGGTDTQYF. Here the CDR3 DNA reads TGCAGTGCTAGAGATCTGCTAGCGGGCGGCACAGATACGCAGTATTTT.

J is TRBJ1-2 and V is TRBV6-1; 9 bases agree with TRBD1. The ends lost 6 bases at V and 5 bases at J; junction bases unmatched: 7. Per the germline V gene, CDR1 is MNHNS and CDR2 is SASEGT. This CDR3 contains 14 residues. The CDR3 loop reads CASSFDGTGYGYTF. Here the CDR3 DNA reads TGTGCCAGCAGCTTTGACGGGACAGGGTATGGCTACACCTTC.

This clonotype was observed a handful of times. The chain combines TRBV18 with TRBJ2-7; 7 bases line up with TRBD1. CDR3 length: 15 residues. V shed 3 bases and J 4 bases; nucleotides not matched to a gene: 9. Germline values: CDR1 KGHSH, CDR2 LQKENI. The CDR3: CASSPGQWPRYEQYF. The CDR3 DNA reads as TGTGCCAGCTCACCGGGACAGTGGCCCAGATACGAGCAGTACTTC.

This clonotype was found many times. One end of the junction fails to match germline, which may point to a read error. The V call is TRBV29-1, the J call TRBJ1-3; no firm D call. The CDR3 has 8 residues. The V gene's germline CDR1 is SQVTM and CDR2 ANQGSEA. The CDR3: CSVEDQSF. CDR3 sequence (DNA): TGCAGCGTTGAAGACCAGTCTTTT.

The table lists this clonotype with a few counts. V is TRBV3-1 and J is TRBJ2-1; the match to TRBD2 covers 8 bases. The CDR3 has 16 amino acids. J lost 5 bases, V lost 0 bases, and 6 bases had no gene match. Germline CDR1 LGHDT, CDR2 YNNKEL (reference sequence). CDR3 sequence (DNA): TGTGCCAGCAGCCAAGACCACGGGGGGGCGGACAATGAGCAGTTCTTC. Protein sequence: CASSQDHGGADNEQFF.

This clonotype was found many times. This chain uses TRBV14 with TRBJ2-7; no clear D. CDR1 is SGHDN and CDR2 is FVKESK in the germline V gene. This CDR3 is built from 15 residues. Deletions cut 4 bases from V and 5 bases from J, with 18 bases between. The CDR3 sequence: CASSLSPQLRNEQYF. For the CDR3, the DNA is TGTGCCAGCAGCCTTTCCCCTCAGCTTAGGAACGAGCAGTACTTC.

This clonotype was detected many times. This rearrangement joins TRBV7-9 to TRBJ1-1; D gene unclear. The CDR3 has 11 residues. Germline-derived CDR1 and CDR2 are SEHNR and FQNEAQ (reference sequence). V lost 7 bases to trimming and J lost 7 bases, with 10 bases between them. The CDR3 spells CASTPRNEAFF. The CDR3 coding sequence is TGTGCCAGCACTCCCCGGAATGAAGCTTTCTTT.

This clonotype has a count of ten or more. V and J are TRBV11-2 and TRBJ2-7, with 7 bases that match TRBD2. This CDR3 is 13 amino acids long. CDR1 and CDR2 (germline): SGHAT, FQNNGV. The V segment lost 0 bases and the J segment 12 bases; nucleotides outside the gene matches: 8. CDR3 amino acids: CASSLDGGSYGYF. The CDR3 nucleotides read TGTGCCAGCAGCTTAGATGGCGGGAGCTATGGGTACTTC.

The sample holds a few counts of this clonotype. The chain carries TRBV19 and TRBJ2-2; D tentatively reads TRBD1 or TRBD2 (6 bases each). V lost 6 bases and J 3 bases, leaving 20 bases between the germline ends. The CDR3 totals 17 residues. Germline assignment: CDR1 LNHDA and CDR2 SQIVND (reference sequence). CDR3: CASSRIIGGADTGELFF. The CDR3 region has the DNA TGTGCCAGTAGCCGGATTATCGGGGGCGCCGACACCGGGGAGCTGTTTTTT.